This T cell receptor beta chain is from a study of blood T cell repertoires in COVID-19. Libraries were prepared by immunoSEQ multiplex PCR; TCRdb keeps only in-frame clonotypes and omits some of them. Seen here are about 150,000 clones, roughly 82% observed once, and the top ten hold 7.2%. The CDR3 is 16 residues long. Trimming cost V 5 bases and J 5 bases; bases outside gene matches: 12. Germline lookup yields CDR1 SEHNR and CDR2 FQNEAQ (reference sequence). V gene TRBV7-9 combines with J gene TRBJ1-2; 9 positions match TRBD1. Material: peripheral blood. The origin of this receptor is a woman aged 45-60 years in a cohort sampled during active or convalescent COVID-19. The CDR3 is CASSPTLTGGKYGYTF. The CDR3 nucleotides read TGTGCCAGCAGCCCAACCCTTACAGGGGGCAAATATGGCTACACCTTC. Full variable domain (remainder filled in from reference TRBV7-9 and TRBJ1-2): DTGVSQNPRHKITKRGQNVTFRCDPISEHNRLYWYRQTLGQGPEFLTYFQNEAQLEKSRLLSDRFSAERPKGSFSTLEIQRTEQGDSAMYLCASSPTLTGGKYGYTFGSGTRLTVV.